These 30 T cell receptor beta chains originate from one sample sequenced in a study of blood T cell repertoires in COVID-19. Assay: immunoSEQ multiplex PCR; the TCRdb copy retains only in-frame clones and omits some. This table has 110,000 to 150,000 clones, 85% to 90% appearing once. The specimen sequenced was peripheral blood. Receptors originate from a woman older than 75 with acute or convalescent COVID-19.

V is TRBV11-2 and J is TRBJ2-3, with 10 bases fitting TRBD1. V lost 5 bases and J lost 3; bases outside the gene matches: 5. Germline V gives CDR1 SGHAT, CDR2 FQNNGV. This CDR3 region has 15 residues. CDR3 bases: TGTGCCAGCAGCCAGCGGGACAGGGGAACAGATACGCAGTATTTT. As protein: CASSQRDRGTDTQYF.

This clone was picked up one time. J is TRBJ2-5 and V is TRBV9; D perhaps matches TRBD1 (6 bases). The CDR3 loop spans 15 amino acids. Trimming shortened V by 3 bases and J by 1 base, and 13 bases separated the two germline ends. Germline V gene data show CDR1 as SGDLS and CDR2 as YYNGEE. CDR3 DNA: TGTGCCAGCAGCGCAGAGGGGGTGGCCCAAGAGACCCAGTACTTC. It codes for CASSAEGVAQETQYF.

J is TRBJ2-1 and V is TRBV18, with D maybe TRBD2 (7 bases). This CDR3 has 15 residues. Trimming removed 0 bases from V and 7 bases from J, with 13 bases in between. CDR1 is KGHSH, CDR2 LQKENI, per germline. CDR3 sequence reads: CASSPPAGAGNEQFF. For the CDR3, the DNA is TGTGCCAGCTCACCACCGGCGGGGGCGGGGAATGAGCAGTTCTTC.

The chain has TRBV5-1 and TRBJ1-4, with 8 bases that match TRBD1. J gave up 4 bases and V 4 bases, and 9 bases lay outside the gene matches. Germline-derived CDR1 and CDR2 are SGHRS and YFSETQ. The CDR3 sequence is 16 residues long. The DNA of the CDR3 is TGCGCCAGCAGCCCGGGGACAGGAACCCTTAATGAAAAACTGTTTTTT. Amino acids: CASSPGTGTLNEKLFF.

The sample holds a few counts of this clone. This chain connects TRBV30 to TRBJ1-3, with 8 bases aligning to TRBD1. This CDR3 spans 15 amino acids. Germline CDR1 reads GTSNPN; CDR2 reads SVGIG (reference sequence). V was pared by 5 bases and J by 0 bases, with 6 bases of the junction left unmatched. CDR3 nucleotides: TGTGCCTGGCTTCGGGACAGGAGCTCTGGAAACACCATATATTTT. It yields the protein CAWLRDRSSGNTIYF. Drawing the rest from reference TRBV30 and TRBJ1-3, the complete variable domain is SQTIHQWPATLVQPVGSPLSLECTVEGTSNPNLYWYRQAAGRGLQLLFYSVGIGQISSEVPQNLSASRPQDRQFILSSKKLLLSDSGFYLCAWLRDRSSGNTIYFGEGSWLTVV.

V usage is TRBV12-3 or TRBV12-4 and J usage is TRBJ2-7; possible D gene TRBD2, 6 bases. This CDR3 has 13 amino acids. V was pared by 3 bases and J by 4 bases, with 10 bases between. CDR3 bases: TGTGCCAGCAGTTTCGGGGGAAGGTACGAGCAGTACTTC. The encoded protein is CASSFGGRYEQYF.

The rearrangement uses TRBV5-1 and TRBJ2-5; 9 positions agree with TRBD1. Germline V CDR1 and CDR2: SGHRS, YFSETQ. The V segment lost 3 bases and the J segment 3 bases; nucleotides outside the gene matches: 6. The CDR3 consists of 15 residues. CDR3 DNA: TGCGCCAGCAGCTGGGGACAGGGTGGGGAAGAGACCCAGTACTTC. Amino acids: CASSWGQGGEETQYF. The whole variable domain, filled in from reference TRBV5-1 and TRBJ2-5, reads KAGVTQTPRYLIKTRGQQVTLSCSPISGHRSVSWYQQTPGQGLQFLFEYFSETQRNKGNFPGRFSGRQFSNSRSEMNVSTLELGDSALYLCASSWGQGGEETQYFGPGTRLLVL.

This chain uses TRBV30 with TRBJ2-2; 10 nucleotides align to TRBD2. Trimming cost V 2 bases and J 1 base; bases outside gene matches: 4. There are 16 residues in the CDR3. Germline loops: CDR1 GTSNPN, CDR2 SVGIG (reference sequence). The CDR3 loop is CAWSTPSGRNTGELFF. In nucleotides, the CDR3 is TGTGCCTGGAGTACCCCTAGCGGGAGGAACACCGGGGAGCTGTTTTTT.

The V call is TRBV19, the J call TRBJ1-2; D is possibly TRBD1 (5 bases). CDR1 is LNHDA, CDR2 SQIVND, per germline (reference sequence). The CDR3 sequence is 17 residues long. Trimming shortened V by 0 bases and J by 2 bases, and 16 bases separated the two germline ends. The CDR3 nucleotides are TGTGCCAGTAGTATAGATCTCATTCGAGCAGGGAACTATGGCTACACCTTC. Protein product: CASSIDLIRAGNYGYTF.

This chain uses TRBV7-3 with TRBJ2-3; the match to TRBD2 covers 14 bases. Germline CDR1 reads SGHTA; CDR2 reads FQGTGA. Trimming took 0 bases from V and 4 from J; bases not matched to a gene: 3. This CDR3 is built from 17 residues. In DNA form, the CDR3 reads TGTGCCAGCAGCTTAACGGGGACTAGCGGGGGTTCAGATACGCAGTATTTT. Protein sequence: CASSLTGTSGGSDTQYF. The full variable domain, completed using reference TRBV7-3 and TRBJ2-3, is GAGVSQTPSNKVTEKGKYVELRCDPISGHTALYWYRQSLGQGPEFLIYFQGTGAADDSGLPNDRFFAVRPEGSVSTLKIQRTERGDSAVYLCASSLTGTSGGSDTQYFGPGTRLTVL.

The V call is TRBV4-1, the J call TRBJ1-6, with D possibly matching TRBD1 (6 bases). Germline assignment: CDR1 MGHRA and CDR2 YSYEKL. V was trimmed by 6 bases and J by 2 bases, leaving 14 bases between them. This CDR3 spans 16 amino acids. Here the CDR3 reads CASSLRGRTYNSPLHF. The CDR3 DNA is TGCGCCAGCAGTCTCAGGGGTAGGACCTATAATTCACCCCTCCACTTT.

This clone was detected only once. The chain employs TRBV4-1 and TRBJ1-2, with D hard to call. Trimming took 4 bases from V and 6 from J, leaving 12 bases between them. From germline, CDR1 is MGHRA and CDR2 YSYEKL. This CDR3 contains 13 residues. The CDR3 nucleotides are TGCGCCAGCAGCCGAGATCCCGGGAATGGCTACACCTTC. Amino acid sequence: CASSRDPGNGYTF.

The chain has TRBV19 and TRBJ2-7; D is uncertain. CDR1 and CDR2 from the germline V gene are LNHDA and SQIVND (reference sequence). The V gene lost 3 bases and the J gene lost 3 bases, with 12 bases spanning the gap. The CDR3 sequence is 14 residues long. Here the CDR3 DNA reads TGTGCCAGTAGTATGGGCGCCACCTACTACGAGCAGTACTTC. Protein sequence: CASSMGATYYEQYF.

This chain links TRBV5-1 with TRBJ2-3, with D possibly matching TRBD1 (6 bases). The V end was cut by 4 bases, the J end by 0 bases, with 15 bases between. The CDR3 covers 16 residues. Germline CDR1 SGHRS, CDR2 YFSETQ. The CDR3 loop reads CASSPTSGASTDTQYF. In DNA form, the CDR3 reads TGCGCCAGCAGCCCGACATCAGGGGCTAGCACAGATACGCAGTATTTT.

The chain couples TRBV18 to TRBJ1-1, with D maybe TRBD1 (5 bases). V was trimmed by 6 bases and J by 5 bases, leaving 10 bases between them. CDR3 size: 12 residues. Germline CDR1 and CDR2: KGHSH and LQKENI. CDR3 protein: CASSSRQTEAFF. In DNA, the CDR3 is TGTGCCAGCTCCTCCAGACAGACTGAAGCTTTCTTT.

This rearrangement joins TRBV20-1 to TRBJ2-3; D call uncertain. The V and J ends lost 3 bases and 2 bases respectively, with 12 bases between them. The germline V gene has CDR1 DFQATT and CDR2 SNEGSKA (reference sequence). This CDR3 spans 14 amino acids. The CDR3 sequence is CSASPSWPTDTQYF. The DNA for the CDR3 is TGCAGTGCTAGTCCCTCGTGGCCCACAGATACGCAGTATTTT.

This chain links TRBV3-1 (or the pseudogene TRBV3-2) with TRBJ2-6, with 11 positions matching TRBD2. Per the germline V gene, CDR1 is LGHDT and CDR2 is YNNKEL (reference sequence). The CDR3 covers 19 residues. V was clipped by 4 bases and J by 3 bases; unmatched bases: 11. The CDR3 nucleotides read TGTGCCAGCAGCCTCAGGTTTAGCGGGGGGGCTCATGGGGCCAACGTCCTGACTTTC. This encodes CASSLRFSGGAHGANVLTF.

The sample holds one count of this clone. The chain recombines TRBV16 with TRBJ2-1; D not resolved. This CDR3 comprises 11 residues. V dropped 4 bases and J dropped 10 bases, with 8 bases sitting between them. From germline, CDR1 is KGHSY and CDR2 FQNENV. The CDR3 here is CASSRSAEQFF. DNA for the CDR3: TGTGCCAGCAGCCGGTCCGCGGAGCAGTTCTTC.

The V call is TRBV7-8, the J call TRBJ1-2, with 10 nucleotides matching TRBD1. The CDR3 is 15 residues long. CDR1 and CDR2 (germline): SGHVS, FQNEAQ. V was clipped by 1 base and J by 7 bases; unmatched bases: 6. CDR3 region: CASSLGVTGGGGYTF. In DNA, the CDR3 is TGTGCCAGCAGCTTAGGTGTGACAGGGGGCGGTGGCTACACCTTC.

The CDR3 DNA follows: TGTGCCAGCAGTTACGCCCAGGCGGGGTTTCGCGACGAGCAGTACTTC. This translates into CASSYAQAGFRDEQYF. This chain joins TRBV6-5 and TRBJ2-7; D is perhaps TRBD2 (6 bases). The CDR3 runs to 16 residues. CDR1 and CDR2 (germline): MNHEY, SVGAGI. V lost 2 bases and J 5 bases, leaving 19 bases between the germline ends.

V gene TRBV7-2 combines with J gene TRBJ1-4, with 8 bases identical to TRBD1. The CDR3 extends over 15 amino acids. Germline lookup yields CDR1 SGHTA and CDR2 FQGNSA. V lost 3 bases, J lost 3 bases, and 3 bases stayed unmatched. In nucleotides, the CDR3 is TGTGCCAGCAGCTTGGTGACAGGGGCTAATGAAAAACTGTTTTTT. It yields the protein CASSLVTGANEKLFF.

This clone has just a few counts. The chain combines TRBV30 with TRBJ1-1, with TRBD1 matching over 7 bases. Losses at the gene ends were 3 bases for V and 4 bases for J; bases not matched to a gene: 5. This CDR3 spans 13 amino acids. Germline V gene lookup returns CDR1 GTSNPN and CDR2 SVGIG (reference sequence). The CDR3 loop is CAWRTGRATEAFF. The CDR3 nucleotides are TGTGCCTGGAGGACAGGGCGAGCCACTGAAGCTTTCTTT.

Notes on this clone: The junction departs from the called germline gene at one end, perhaps through a read error. This chain uses TRBV18 with TRBJ2-2, with 7 nucleotides matching TRBD1. Germline V gene data show CDR1 as KGHSH and CDR2 as LQKENI. This CDR3 is built from 15 residues. The CDR3 loop is CASSRGQPNSGELFF. CDR3 coding DNA: TGTGCCAGCTCACGGGGACAGCCGAACAGCGGGGAGCTGTTTTTT.

A single count supports this clone. J is TRBJ2-5 and V is TRBV6-5, with a tentative D call TRBD1 (6 bases). V lost 5 bases and J lost 5, with 15 bases in between. Germline CDR1 and CDR2: MNHEY and SVGAGI. This CDR3 comprises 14 residues. The CDR3 protein is CASSQRTVGETQYF. CDR3 sequence (DNA): TGTGCCAGCAGTCAAAGGACAGTGGGGGAGACCCAGTACTTC.

The genes are TRBV12-3 or TRBV12-4 and TRBJ2-5; 7 bases line up with TRBD1. The CDR3 is 13 residues long. J gave up 2 bases and V 7 bases, and 4 bases lay outside the gene matches. CDR3: CASTDRAQETQYF. CDR3 coding DNA: TGTGCCAGCACAGACAGGGCTCAAGAGACCCAGTACTTC.

The rearrangement links TRBV5-5 to TRBJ1-6, with D possibly matching TRBD1 (5 bases). Germline V gene data show CDR1 as SGHKS and CDR2 as YYEKEE (reference sequence). V was pared by 4 bases and J by 5 bases, with 10 bases between. This CDR3 is built from 14 residues. The CDR3 DNA follows: TGTGCCAGCAGCCCGGGACTGGATAATTCACCCCTCCACTTT. Its translation is CASSPGLDNSPLHF. Complete variable domain (other parts from reference TRBV5-5 and TRBJ1-6): DAGVTQSPTHLIKTRGQQVTLRCSPISGHKSVSWYQQVLGQGPQFIFQYYEKEERGRGNFPDRFSARQFPNYSSELNVNALLLGDSALYLCASSPGLDNSPLHFGNGTRLTVT.

About this clone: This sample includes further DNA sequences coding for the same CDR3. The J gene is TRBJ1-4, the V gene TRBV28; 8 nucleotides line up with TRBD1. Germline-derived CDR1 and CDR2 are MDHEN and SYDVKM. The trim removed 5 bases at V and 0 bases at J, leaving 2 bases unmatched. This CDR3 has 15 amino acids. CDR3 protein: CASSPGQATNEKLFF. CDR3 nucleotides: TGTGCCAGCAGTCCGGGACAGGCAACTAATGAAAAACTGTTTTTT.

The chain employs TRBV3-1 (or the pseudogene TRBV3-2) and TRBJ1-6, with TRBD1 matching over 7 bases. The germline V gene encodes CDR1 LGHDT and CDR2 YNNKEL (reference sequence). Trimming cost V 1 base and J 9 bases; bases outside gene matches: 6. The length of the CDR3 is 15 residues. CDR3 nucleotide sequence: TGTGCCAGCAGCCAAGGCCCGGGACAGTTTTCACCCCTCCACTTT. Its protein is CASSQGPGQFSPLHF.

This clone occurred once. The V and J genes are TRBV7-8 and TRBJ1-3; 8 nucleotides match TRBD1. The CDR3 contains 17 residues. Germline-derived CDR1 and CDR2 are SGHVS and FQNEAQ. The ends lost 2 bases at V and 2 bases at J; junction bases unmatched: 8. CDR3 nucleotides: TGTGCCAGCAGCTTAATTGGGACAGGAGGCCCTGGAAACACCATATATTTT. It encodes CASSLIGTGGPGNTIYF.

The rearrangement uses TRBV15 and TRBJ1-6; D call uncertain. CDR1 is LNHNV, CDR2 YYDKDF, per germline (reference sequence). The V end lost 0 bases, the J end lost 5 bases, and 8 bases lay between the germline ends. The CDR3 is made up of 15 amino acids. The CDR3 region is CATSRDVGDNSPLHF. CDR3 coding DNA: TGTGCCACCAGCAGAGATGTGGGAGATAATTCACCCCTCCACTTT.